The 11 T cell receptor beta chains reported below all come from one sample, sequenced in a study of regulatory T cells in long-lasting Graves disease. Construction of the TCR beta libraries employed iRepertoire HTBI primers in conjunction with Arm-PCR of CDR3 regions. MiXCR, applied by TCRdb to the multiplex PCR reads, yields one record per CDR3 protein. This sample carries about 470,000 distinct CDR3 sequences, under 25% of them seen once, and the ten largest clones take more than 6%. The time point: persistent/refractory GD, antithyroid drugs over 5 years with positive TRAb. PBMCs provided the RNA from which the TCR library was made. The source material was peripheral blood mononuclear cells (PBMCs), sampled when the disease was refractory, from a patient treated with antithyroid drugs. The receptor source for this set is a female donor with Graves disease.

The V and J genes are TRBV7-9 and TRBJ1-5; D unclear. The CDR3 runs 12 residues. The germline V gene has CDR1 SEHNR and CDR2 FQNEAQ (reference sequence). The germline V and J ends were trimmed by 2 bases and 6 bases, with 5 bases remaining between them. The CDR3 loop is CASSLFSQPQHF. The CDR3 DNA reads as TGTGCCAGCAGCTTATTTAGTCAGCCCCAGCATTTT.

This clonotype has a handful of counts. V gene TRBV6-9 combines with J gene TRBJ2-7; D remains unclear. Per the germline V gene, CDR1 is MNHGY and CDR2 is SVAAGI. The CDR3 runs 12 residues. Trimming took 4 bases from V and 6 from J, leaving 10 bases between them. The chain's CDR3 is CASSSPAGEQYF. CDR3 sequence (DNA): TGTGCCAGCAGTTCCCCCGCCGGCGAGCAGTACTTC.

The chain combines TRBV6-1 with TRBJ1-1; D is perhaps TRBD1 (6 bases). The CDR3 loop spans 14 amino acids. Germline CDR1 MNHNS, CDR2 SASEGT. V lost 7 bases and J 7 bases, leaving 19 bases between the germline ends. CDR3 coding DNA: TGTGCCAGCACACGATATGAAGGGGGTTTTGAAGCTTTCTTT. Protein sequence: CASTRYEGGFEAFF.

This clonotype was seen repeatedly, ten times or more. The rearrangement joins TRBV13 to TRBJ1-1; 12 positions agree with TRBD1. The CDR3 runs 17 residues. The germline CDR1 and CDR2 sequences are PRHDT and FYEKMQ (reference sequence). After removal of 4 bases from V and 7 bases from J, the junction contained 13 bases not matched to a gene. The CDR3 nucleotides read TGTGCCAGCAGCTCGGGACAGGGGGCGCATCCGAGGGTTGAAGCTTTCTTT. Translating gives CASSSGQGAHPRVEAFF.

This clonotype appeared many times. The V call is TRBV12-3 or TRBV12-4, the J call TRBJ2-7; 9 bases are shared with TRBD1. The trim removed 2 bases at V and 5 bases at J, leaving 7 bases unmatched. The CDR3 sequence is 15 residues long. The CDR3 DNA sequence: TGTGCCAGCAGTTTATTCGGGACAGGGAGCCACGAGCAGTACTTC. Its translation: CASSLFGTGSHEQYF.

The V call is TRBV14, the J call TRBJ2-7; 8 positions agree with TRBD2. The V segment lost 3 bases and the J segment 2 bases; nucleotides outside the gene matches: 9. The CDR3 consists of 16 residues. Germline V gene sequence: CDR1 SGHDN, CDR2 FVKESK. CDR3 amino acids: CASSQRISGITYEQYF. As DNA, the CDR3 is TGTGCCAGCAGCCAGCGAATTAGCGGGATCACCTACGAGCAGTACTTC.

This clonotype has more than one count but fewer than ten. The chain links TRBV10-1 to TRBJ1-2, with a tentative D call TRBD1 (5 bases). The CDR3 is made up of 13 amino acids. Germline CDR1 WNHNN, CDR2 SYGVQD (reference sequence). Trimming left V 3 bases short and J 2 bases short, with 7 bases between. CDR3 sequence: CASSERQNYGYTF. The DNA for the CDR3 is TGCGCCAGCAGTGAAAGACAGAACTATGGCTACACCTTC.

The CDR3 nucleotides read TGTGCCAGCAGCTTGGGAGGACAGGGGAGGAACTACGAGCAGTACTTC. Protein: CASSLGGQGRNYEQYF. V is TRBV5-5 and J is TRBJ2-7, with TRBD1 matching over 9 bases. The CDR3 spans 16 residues. V lost 0 bases and J lost 3; bases outside the gene matches: 7. Germline V CDR1 and CDR2: SGHKS, YYEKEE (reference sequence).

This clonotype was seen repeatedly, ten times or more. The J gene is TRBJ1-4, the V gene TRBV28; TRBD1 is a possible D gene (5 bases). The CDR3 spans 15 residues. Trimming removed 6 bases at V and 4 bases at J, with 15 bases between. Germline V lookup: CDR1 MDHEN, CDR2 SYDVKM. The CDR3 region has the DNA TGTGCCAGCAGCCCCCGGAGGGGAGGTAATGAAAAACTGTTTTTT. As protein: CASSPRRGGNEKLFF.

V is TRBV20-1 and J is TRBJ2-7; perhaps D is TRBD1 or TRBD2 (6 bases each). The CDR3 extends over 15 amino acids. The germline CDR1 and CDR2 sequences are DFQATT and SNEGSKA (reference sequence). V lost 1 base, J lost 3 bases, and 16 bases lay in between. The CDR3: CSARGPRGLYYEQYF. Here the CDR3 DNA reads TGCAGTGCTAGAGGCCCCCGGGGGCTCTACTACGAGCAGTACTTC.

This clonotype was detected only a few times. The chain recombines TRBV19 with TRBJ1-1; D unclear. The V gene lost 3 bases and the J gene lost 7 bases, with 9 bases spanning the gap. The CDR3 spans 12 residues. Germline lookup yields CDR1 LNHDA and CDR2 SQIVND (reference sequence). The CDR3: CASSISLNEAFF. The CDR3 nucleotides are TGTGCCAGTAGTATCTCCCTCAATGAAGCTTTCTTT. The full variable domain, its missing parts supplied by reference TRBV19 and TRBJ1-1, is DGGITQSPKYLFRKEGQNVTLSCEQNLNHDAMYWYRQDPGQGLRLIYYSQIVNDFQKGDIAEGYSVSREKKESFPLTVTSAQKNPTAFYLCASSISLNEAFFGQGTRLTVV.